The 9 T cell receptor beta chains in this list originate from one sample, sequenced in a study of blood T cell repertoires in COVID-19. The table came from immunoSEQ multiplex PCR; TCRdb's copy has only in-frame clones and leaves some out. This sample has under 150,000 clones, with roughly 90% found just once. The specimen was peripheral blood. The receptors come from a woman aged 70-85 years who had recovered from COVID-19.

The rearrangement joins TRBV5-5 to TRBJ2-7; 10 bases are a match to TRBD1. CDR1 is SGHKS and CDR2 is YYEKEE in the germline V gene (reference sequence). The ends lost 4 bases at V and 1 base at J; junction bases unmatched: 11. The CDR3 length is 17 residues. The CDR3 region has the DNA TGTGCCAGCAGCATCGGACAGGGGGTATTAGTATCCTACGAGCAGTACTTC. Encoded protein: CASSIGQGVLVSYEQYF.

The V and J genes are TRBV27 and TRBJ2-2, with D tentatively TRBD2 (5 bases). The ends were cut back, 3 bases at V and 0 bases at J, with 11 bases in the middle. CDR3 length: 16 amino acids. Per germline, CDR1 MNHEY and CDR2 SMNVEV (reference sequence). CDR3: CASSFRRAANTGELFF. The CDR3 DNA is TGTGCCAGCAGTTTTAGGCGGGCCGCGAACACCGGGGAGCTGTTTTTT.

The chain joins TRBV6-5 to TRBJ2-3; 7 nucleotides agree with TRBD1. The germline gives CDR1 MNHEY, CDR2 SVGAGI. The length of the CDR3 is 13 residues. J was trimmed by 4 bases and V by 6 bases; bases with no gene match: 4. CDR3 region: CASRSQGADTQYF. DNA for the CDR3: TGTGCCAGCAGGAGCCAGGGGGCAGATACGCAGTATTTT.

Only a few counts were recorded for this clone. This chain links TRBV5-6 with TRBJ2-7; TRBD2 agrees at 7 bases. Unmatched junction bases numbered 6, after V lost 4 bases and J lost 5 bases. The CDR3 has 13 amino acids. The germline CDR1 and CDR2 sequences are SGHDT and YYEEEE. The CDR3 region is CASSLMGGDEQYF. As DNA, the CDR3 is TGTGCCAGCAGCCTGATGGGAGGGGACGAGCAGTACTTC.

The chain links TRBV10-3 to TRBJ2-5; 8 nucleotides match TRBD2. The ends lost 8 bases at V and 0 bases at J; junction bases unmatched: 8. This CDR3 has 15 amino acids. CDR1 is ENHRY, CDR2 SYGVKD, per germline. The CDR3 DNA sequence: TGTGCCATCGGACGGGGGGGCTGGAACCAAGAGACCCAGTACTTC. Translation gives CAIGRGGWNQETQYF.

The CDR3 sequence: CASSTRGREDTQYF. The CDR3 region has the DNA TGTGCCAGCAGCACCAGGGGTAGGGAAGATACGCAGTATTTT. This rearrangement joins TRBV11-3 to TRBJ2-3; possibly TRBD1 for D (6 bases). Between the trimmed V and J ends, which lost 5 bases and 5 bases, there was a span of 14 bases. This CDR3 is built from 14 residues. Germline V gives CDR1 SGHNT, CDR2 YENEEA.

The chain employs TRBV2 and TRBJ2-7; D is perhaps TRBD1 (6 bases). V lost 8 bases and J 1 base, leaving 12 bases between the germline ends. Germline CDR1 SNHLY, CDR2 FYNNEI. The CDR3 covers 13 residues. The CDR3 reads CASGSGQSYEQYF. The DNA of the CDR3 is TGTGCCAGCGGGTCAGGACAGTCCTACGAGCAGTACTTC. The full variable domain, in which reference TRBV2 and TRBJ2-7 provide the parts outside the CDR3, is EPEVTQTPSHQVTQMGQEVILRCVPISNHLYFYWYRQILGQKVEFLVSFYNNEISEKSEIFDDQFSVERPDGSNFTLKIRSTKLEDSAMYFCASGSGQSYEQYFGPGTRLTVT.

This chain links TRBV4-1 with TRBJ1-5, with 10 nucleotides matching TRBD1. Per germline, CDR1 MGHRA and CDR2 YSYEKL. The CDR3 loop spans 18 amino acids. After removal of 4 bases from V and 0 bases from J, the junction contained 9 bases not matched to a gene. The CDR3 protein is CASSLAGTGEGSNQPQHF. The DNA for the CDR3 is TGCGCCAGCAGCCTCGCTGGGACAGGGGAGGGTAGCAATCAGCCCCAGCATTTT.

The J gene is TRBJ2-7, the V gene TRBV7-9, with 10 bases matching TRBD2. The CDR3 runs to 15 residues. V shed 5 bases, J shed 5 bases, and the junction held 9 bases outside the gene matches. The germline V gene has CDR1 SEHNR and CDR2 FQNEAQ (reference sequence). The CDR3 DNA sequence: TGTGCCAGCAGCCCAGCGGGGGGGTCAATCGACGAGCAGTACTTC. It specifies CASSPAGGSIDEQYF.